This TCR beta chain was captured in a study of cytomegalovirus exposure and HLA in healthy donors. This clone was observed a handful of times. The target antigen is unknown. Study-level findings and limits: Judged likely to be a sequencing artifact was a cluster of highly shared sequence variants.

The CDR3 is 12 residues long. Germline V gene lookup returns CDR1 ENHRY and CDR2 SYGVKD. V was shortened by 7 bases and J by 1 base, with 6 bases between the two germline ends. The PCR employed 60 Vbeta primers together with 13 Jbeta primers. As handled by the study authors: In a later analysis, 8.5 million to 14 million of some 80 million unique beta chains occurred in at least two donors. The assay was immunoSEQ multiplex PCR, and TCRdb's table has in-frame clones only and misses some. V, J and clone size are those of that table, while D and trimming were read from the DNA. The sample carries 100,000 to 150,000 clones, roughly 8.8% recorded once.

The chain links TRBV10-3 to TRBJ2-3; no clear D. The sample consisted of PBMCs. The origin of this receptor is a woman aged 40 to 55 in good health and CMV-seropositive. In DNA form, the CDR3 reads TGTGCCATCACCTCCGGCACAGATACGCAGTATTTT. Its translation: CAITSGTDTQYF.